A selection of T cell receptor beta chains follows, all from one sample in a study of cytomegalovirus exposure and HLA in healthy donors. Repertoires were generated with immunoSEQ multiplex PCR, while TCRdb's copy carries only in-frame clones and drops some. The profile shows roughly 150,000 clones, approximately 80% of them singletons. The sequenced sample was PBMCs. Receptor source: a male donor in good health and CMV-seronegative. Each CDR3 is given with its conserved first and last residue. The D gene is left open where the match is weak. Clone size is given for some rows only: seen once, a few or many times, or a class if the clone is expanded.

CDR3 DNA | CDR3 protein | J gene | V gene | D gene | clone size
TGTGCCAGCAGTCTGGGGGCTAGCGGGAGTACAGATACGCAGTATTTT | CASSLGASGSTDTQYF | TRBJ2-3 | TRBV27 | TRBD2 | few
TGCAGCGCCGGACGCGGGGGTCAGGGAGAGACCCAGTACTTC | CSAGRGGQGETQYF | TRBJ2-5 | TRBV29-1 | TRBD2 | few
TGTGCCAGCCGCTTAATCGCCGGGGAGCTGTTTTTT | CASRLIAGELFF | TRBJ2-2 | TRBV7-2 | - | -
TGTGCCAGCAGTTCGGACAGAAATCAGCCCCAGCATTTT | CASSSDRNQPQHF | TRBJ1-5 | TRBV27 | - | few
TGTGCCAGCAGCTCTCCGGGAGAGACCCAGTACTTC | CASSSPGETQYF | TRBJ2-5 | TRBV5-4 | - | few
TGTGCCAGCAGCTCCACCGGGACTAGCTATAATGAGCAGTTCTTC | CASSSTGTSYNEQFF | TRBJ2-1 | TRBV7-3 | TRBD2 | -
TGCGCCAGCAGCTTGGGACATCTGTACCAAGAGACCCAGTACTTC | CASSLGHLYQETQYF | TRBJ2-5 | TRBV5-1 | - | -
TGTGCCAGCAGCGGGCCAGGGGACCCGAACACCGGGGAGCTGTTTTTT | CASSGPGDPNTGELFF | TRBJ2-2 | TRBV28 | - | few
TGTGCCACCAGCGCCGACAGAGCCTATAATTCACCCCTCCACTTT | CATSADRAYNSPLHF | TRBJ1-6 | TRBV15 | - | -
TGTGCCAGCAAAATTCGGGGGATGAACACTGAAGCTTTCTTT | CASKIRGMNTEAFF | TRBJ1-1 | TRBV19 | - | once
TGTGCCAGCAGCTCGATACAGGCGAACACTGAAGCTTTCTTT | CASSSIQANTEAFF | TRBJ1-1 | TRBV7-2 | - | -
TGTGCCAGCAGCCCGGACCTCAGGGACTCGAGATACGAGCAGTACTTC | CASSPDLRDSRYEQYF | TRBJ2-7 | TRBV7-2 | - | -
TGTGCCAGCAGGCCGATAACAGGGCTTAAAAACATTCAGTACTTC | CASRPITGLKNIQYF | TRBJ2-4 | TRBV6-6 | - | -
TGTGCCAGCAGCCTAACGGGGTCCCTACCTCGGGACGAGCAGTACTTC | CASSLTGSLPRDEQYF | TRBJ2-7 | TRBV7-2 | - | -
TGTTCCAGCAGCGATGGACAGGGGACAACTAATGAAAAACTGTTTTTT | CSSSDGQGTTNEKLFF | TRBJ1-4 | TRBV7-9 | TRBD1 | -
TGTGCCAGCACTCTAGCGGGGACACACCAAAGGTCTAATGAAAAACTGTTTTTT | CASTLAGTHQRSNEKLFF | TRBJ1-4 | TRBV28 | - | -
TGTGCCAGCTCACCGGGGACAGGGATTAACTATGGCTACACCTTC | CASSPGTGINYGYTF | TRBJ1-2 | TRBV18 | TRBD1 | -
TGTGCCAGCACCCTACGAGGGGGGGCAGGGCTCACCTACGAGCAGTACTTC | CASTLRGGAGLTYEQYF | TRBJ2-7 | TRBV7-2 | - | -
TGTGCCAGCAGCTCGGGACTTCGGTCGGGCACCGGGGAGCTGTTTTTT | CASSSGLRSGTGELFF | TRBJ2-2 | TRBV7-2 | - | -
TGTGCCAGCAGCTTTGGGACTAGCGGGGGGGCGGGCACAGATACGCAGTATTTT | CASSFGTSGGAGTDTQYF | TRBJ2-3 | TRBV5-4 | TRBD2 | -
TGTGCCAGAAGCTATTTAGCGGCCTACTCCCTCTACGAGCAGTACTTC | CARSYLAAYSLYEQYF | TRBJ2-7 | TRBV5-3 | - | -
TGTGCCAGCAGTTTCACCCGGGACAGGGGGTACAATGAGCAGTTCTTC | CASSFTRDRGYNEQFF | TRBJ2-1 | TRBV27 | TRBD1 | -
TGTGCCAGCAGTTACAACAGAGAGTATGGCTACACCTTC | CASSYNREYGYTF | TRBJ1-2 | TRBV6-5 | - | -
TGTGCCAGCAGCGCTGGAGTGGGGGGATTCTACGAGCAGTACTTC | CASSAGVGGFYEQYF | TRBJ2-7 | TRBV5-6 | - | -
TGTGCCAGTAGTAAGGACTTGGGGAACACTGAAGCTTTCTTT | CASSKDLGNTEAFF | TRBJ1-1 | TRBV19 | - | -
TGCGCCAGCAGCTTGGAGGGGATTAATCAGCCCCAGCATTTT | CASSLEGINQPQHF | TRBJ1-5 | TRBV5-1 | - | -
TGTGCCAGCTACAGGGATAGGAGTTCACCCCTCCACTTT | CASYRDRSSPLHF | TRBJ1-6 | TRBV18 | - | -
TGTGCCAGCAGTTTACTTCCCTTGTTTAGCGGGGAAGGCTACGAGCAGTACTTC | CASSLLPLFSGEGYEQYF | TRBJ2-7 | TRBV28 | TRBD2 | -
TGCAGCGCCCGAAGGGGCGGGGTTGTGACAGATACGCAGTATTTT | CSARRGGVVTDTQYF | TRBJ2-3 | TRBV29-1 | - | -
TGTGCCAGTATCCCGGCGGGAGCCGGGGAGCTGTTTTTT | CASIPAGAGELFF | TRBJ2-2 | TRBV19 | TRBD2 | -
TGTGCCAGTACCCTCATAGCGGGAGGGCGAGATACGCAGTATTTT | CASTLIAGGRDTQYF | TRBJ2-3 | TRBV19 | TRBD2 | -
TGTGCCACTACTCCGCGGGAGTCCCCCAATGAGCAGTTCTTC | CATTPRESPNEQFF | TRBJ2-1 | TRBV6-6 | TRBD2 | -
TGTGCCAGCAGCCAGACTAGCGCTATACCCTACGAGCAGTACTTC | CASSQTSAIPYEQYF | TRBJ2-7 | TRBV28 | TRBD2 | -
TGTGCCAGCCTTAGCGGGACTCGAGTGTACCAAGAGACCCAGTACTTC | CASLSGTRVYQETQYF | TRBJ2-5 | TRBV18 | TRBD2 | -
TGTGCCAGCAGCCTGACTAGCGGGGGTTACGATCCTCAGTACTTC | CASSLTSGGYDPQYF | TRBJ2-4 | TRBV6-5 | TRBD2 | -
TGTGCCAGCAGCCAAGACAGGGGAAGTCAGCCCCAGCATTTT | CASSQDRGSQPQHF | TRBJ1-5 | TRBV4-2 | - | few
TGCGCCAGCAGCCCCAGTCGGCGGATGAACACTGAAGCTTTCTTT | CASSPSRRMNTEAFF | TRBJ1-1 | TRBV4-1 | - | -
TGTGCCAGCAGCACATTGGGGCAGAGCACAGATACGCAGTATTTT | CASSTLGQSTDTQYF | TRBJ2-3 | TRBV9 | - | -
TGTGCCAGCAGCCGACGGCAGGGGTATCAGCCCCAGCATTTT | CASSRRQGYQPQHF | TRBJ1-5 | TRBV7-9 | - | -
TGTGCCAGCAGCTACAAAACAGGGTACCAAGAGACCCAGTACTTC | CASSYKTGYQETQYF | TRBJ2-5 | TRBV5-8 | - | -
TGTGCCAGCAGTGGGGGGTCAGATACGCAGTATTTT | CASSGGSDTQYF | TRBJ2-3 | TRBV28 | - | -
TGTGCCAGCAGTTACGACGGTTCTAGATCTTATGGCTACACCTTC | CASSYDGSRSYGYTF | TRBJ1-2 | TRBV6-5 | - | -
TGTGCCAGCAGTGTCGACAGGGACGGCCCGTACGAGCAGTACTTC | CASSVDRDGPYEQYF | TRBJ2-7 | TRBV6-6 | TRBD1 | -
TGCAGCGTCGGGGGGACTCCCAGGGAGACCCAGTACTTC | CSVGGTPRETQYF | TRBJ2-5 | TRBV29-1 | TRBD2 | -
TGTGCCAGTACTACGACAGGGGGCAAAAACATTCAGTACTTC | CASTTTGGKNIQYF | TRBJ2-4 | TRBV19 | TRBD1 | -
TGTGCCAGCAACACCGACAGGCACGAGACCCAGTACTTC | CASNTDRHETQYF | TRBJ2-5 | TRBV6-1 | - | -
TGTGCCAGTAGTATCGGGGACATTCGGGTTGAAGCTTTCTTT | CASSIGDIRVEAFF | TRBJ1-1 | TRBV19 | - | -
TGTGCCAGCCGACAGGGGGGAGGGCCCTACGAGCAGTACTTC | CASRQGGGPYEQYF | TRBJ2-7 | TRBV28 | TRBD1 | -
TGTGCCAGCAGCGACGACAGGGCCCGGGGGAATGAGCAGTTCTTC | CASSDDRARGNEQFF | TRBJ2-1 | TRBV6-6 | - | -
TGCGCCAGCAGCCTAAAAGGAGCGCTCGGAGGAGGTTACGAGCAGTACTTC | CASSLKGALGGGYEQYF | TRBJ2-7 | TRBV4-1 | - | few
TGTGCCAGCTCACCCTCCGAAGGAGCGTACTACGAGCAGTACTTC | CASSPSEGAYYEQYF | TRBJ2-7 | TRBV18 | - | -
TGCAGCGTTGGGCCGGGACAGAAGTACGAGCAGTACTTC | CSVGPGQKYEQYF | TRBJ2-7 | TRBV29-1 | TRBD1 | -
TGCGCCAGCAGCTTTCCCGGCTCTGGGGCCAACGTCCTGACTTTC | CASSFPGSGANVLTF | TRBJ2-6 | TRBV5-1 | - | few
TGTGCCAGCTCACCACGAGAGGGCCCCTACTCCACTGAAGCTTTCTTT | CASSPREGPYSTEAFF | TRBJ1-1 | TRBV18 | - | -
TGTGCCAGCAGCAACAAGGCAGGGATTAGCAATCAGCCCCAGCATTTT | CASSNKAGISNQPQHF | TRBJ1-5 | TRBV5-6 | - | -
TGTGCCAGCACCCAGGATAGTACAGATTCCACAGATACGCAGTATTTT | CASTQDSTDSTDTQYF | TRBJ2-3 | TRBV28 | - | -
TGTGCCATCAGTGGGGGAGGGAACACTGAAGCTTTCTTT | CAISGGGNTEAFF | TRBJ1-1 | TRBV10-3 | - | -
TGTGCCAGTTCGGTGCCGGGACTAGCGGCCTACAATGAGCAGTTCTTC | CASSVPGLAAYNEQFF | TRBJ2-1 | TRBV19 | TRBD2 | -
TGTGCCAGCAGTAAAGGGGAGGCCGGAAACACCATATATTTT | CASSKGEAGNTIYF | TRBJ1-3 | TRBV6-5 | - | few